The 32 T cell receptor beta chains reported below all come from one sample, sequenced in a study of T-cell memory formation after mild COVID-19. TCRdb processed the 5' RACE reads anew with MiXCR; each CDR3 protein has one entry. The sample records about 400,000 distinct CDR3 sequences, around 22% being singletons. The sample consisted of PBMCs or a T cell subset sorted from them (not recorded which). The receptors shown here come from an adult woman who had mild COVID-19 (a few samples of this study predate the infection). Cell type and time point are not known.

This chain uses TRBV29-1 with TRBJ2-3; TRBD1 aligns across 8 bases. The CDR3 is made up of 18 amino acids. Germline trimming cut 2 bases from V and 2 bases from J; bases unmatched to any gene: 15. CDR1 is SQVTM and CDR2 is ANQGSEA in the germline V gene. The CDR3 loop is CSVETGGERRAVTDTQYF. In DNA, the CDR3 is TGCAGCGTTGAAACAGGGGGTGAAAGAAGAGCTGTCACAGATACGCAGTATTTT.

CDR3 in amino acids: CASSATGVYEQYF. CDR3 nucleotide sequence: TGTGCCAGCAGCGCCACAGGGGTCTACGAGCAGTACTTC. The V call is TRBV7-9, the J call TRBJ2-7; TRBD1 matches at 7 bases. The germline CDR1 and CDR2 sequences are SEHNR and FQNEAQ (reference sequence). V was clipped by 5 bases and J by 3 bases; unmatched bases: 4. This CDR3 has 13 amino acids.

The chain joins TRBV14 to TRBJ2-7; the D gene is possibly TRBD2 (6 bases). This CDR3 is 16 amino acids long. V dropped 4 bases and J dropped 3 bases, with 19 bases sitting between them. Per germline, CDR1 SGHDN and CDR2 FVKESK. The CDR3 DNA reads TGTGCCAGCAGCCCTCCGGGAGATCGAAACTACTACGAGCAGTACTTC. Translation: CASSPPGDRNYYEQYF.

The CDR3 spells CASSQDRASRSGANVLTF. In nucleotides, the CDR3 is TGCGCCAGCAGCCAAGATCGTGCCAGCCGCTCTGGGGCCAACGTCCTGACTTTC. This chain links TRBV4-3 with TRBJ2-6; unclear D gene. Trimming removed 0 bases at V and 0 bases at J, with 12 bases between. Germline loops: CDR1 LGHNA, CDR2 YSLEER. The CDR3 has 18 residues.

This clonotype was picked up a small number of times. The V call is TRBV24-1, the J call TRBJ2-4, with 11 bases lining up with TRBD1. CDR3 size: 18 residues. Germline V gene data show CDR1 as KGHDR and CDR2 as SFDVKD. Trimming cost V 5 bases and J 2 bases; bases outside gene matches: 10. The CDR3 nucleotides are TGTGCCACCAGTGTAGGACTTGGACAGGGGGCGACCAAAAACATTCAGTACTTC. Translated, it gives CATSVGLGQGATKNIQYF.

V and J are TRBV7-8 and TRBJ2-7, with 13 nucleotides matching TRBD2. This CDR3 contains 19 residues. CDR1 SGHVS and CDR2 FQNEAQ come from the germline V gene. Germline trimming cut 3 bases from V and 1 base from J; bases unmatched to any gene: 12. The CDR3 here is CASSLPPGLAGLSSYEQYF. CDR3 in DNA: TGTGCCAGCAGCTTGCCACCGGGACTAGCGGGGTTATCTTCCTACGAGCAGTACTTC.

This clonotype has a handful of counts. The chain has TRBV7-2 and TRBJ2-1, with D maybe TRBD2 (5 bases). V lost 3 bases and J lost 0, with 9 bases in between. The CDR3 contains 15 residues. CDR1 and CDR2 from the germline V gene are SGHTA and FQGNSA. The CDR3 nucleotides read TGTGCCAGCAGCTTTCGGGAAACCTCCTACAATGAGCAGTTCTTC. Protein product: CASSFRETSYNEQFF.

The chain is built from TRBV6-5 and TRBJ2-1; 10 nucleotides align to TRBD1. The germline CDR1 and CDR2 sequences are MNHEY and SVGAGI. The CDR3 totals 15 residues. V lost 4 bases to trimming and J lost 5 bases; unmatched junction nucleotides: 5. CDR3 nucleotides: TGTGCCAGCAGTTGGGGGGGACAGGGGAACAATGAGCAGTTCTTC. Translation: CASSWGGQGNNEQFF.

The V call is TRBV5-1, the J call TRBJ1-6, with 9 bases lining up with TRBD1. From germline, CDR1 is SGHRS and CDR2 YFSETQ. V dropped 0 bases and J dropped 0; count of bases not matched to a gene: 4. The CDR3 totals 18 residues. The chain's CDR3 is CASSLAGTGLSYNSPLHF. The CDR3 nucleotides are TGCGCCAGCAGCTTGGCCGGGACAGGGCTCTCCTATAATTCACCCCTCCACTTT.

The V call is TRBV20-1, the J call TRBJ2-3; 10 bases fit TRBD2. Germline loops: CDR1 DFQATT, CDR2 SNEGSKA (reference sequence). V lost 4 bases to trimming and J lost 3 bases; unmatched junction nucleotides: 4. CDR3 length: 14 residues. Written as DNA, the CDR3 is TGCAGTGCTACAAGGACTAGCGGAACAGATACGCAGTATTTT. This encodes CSATRTSGTDTQYF.

The CDR3 reads CASSPPGRGASYNEQFF. The CDR3 coding sequence is TGTGCCAGCTCACCACCTGGCCGGGGCGCTTCCTACAATGAGCAGTTCTTC. V gene TRBV18 combines with J gene TRBJ2-1; D tentatively reads TRBD1 or TRBD2 (5 bases each). Germline-derived CDR1 and CDR2 are KGHSH and LQKENI. Deletions cut 0 bases from V and 1 base from J, with 13 bases between. The CDR3 length is 17 residues.

This clonotype was seen only a few times. This sequence joins TRBV6-6 and TRBJ1-5; the match to TRBD1 covers 9 bases. The CDR3 loop spans 17 amino acids. The V and J ends lost 5 bases and 0 bases, in that order; junction bases with no gene match: 8. Germline V gene lookup returns CDR1 MNHNY and CDR2 SVGAGI (reference sequence). The CDR3 DNA reads as TGTGCCAGCAGTATACAGGGGGCTCACGATAGCAATCAGCCCCAGCATTTT. Translated, it gives CASSIQGAHDSNQPQHF.

The chain couples TRBV4-3 to TRBJ2-7, with no clear D. V dropped 0 bases and J dropped 2 bases, with 20 bases sitting between them. Germline V gives CDR1 LGHNA, CDR2 YSLEER. CDR3 length: 18 amino acids. CDR3 bases: TGCGCCAGCAGCCAAGAGAATCCGATTTTTAGCACAACCTACGAGCAGTACTTC. Encoded protein: CASSQENPIFSTTYEQYF.

This clonotype was seen only a few times. The genes are TRBV30 and TRBJ1-6; D may be TRBD1 (6 bases). CDR1 GTSNPN and CDR2 SVGIG come from the germline V gene (reference sequence). Between the trimmed V and J ends, which lost 3 bases and 10 bases, there was a span of 25 bases. The CDR3 sequence is 17 residues long. The CDR3 coding sequence is TGTGCCTGGAGACCGGACAGCTATTTCAGACTCGGATCACCCCTCCACTTT. As protein: CAWRPDSYFRLGSPLHF.

The chain uses TRBV11-3 and TRBJ2-7; TRBD2 matches at 7 bases. The length of the CDR3 is 16 residues. Per germline, CDR1 SGHNT and CDR2 YENEEA. Losses at the gene ends were 4 bases for V and 9 bases for J; bases not matched to a gene: 18. The CDR3 sequence is CASSSPLFVGGPTQYF. The CDR3 bases are TGTGCCAGCAGCTCCCCCCTCTTTGTGGGAGGGCCGACGCAGTACTTC.

The gene calls are TRBV4-2 and TRBJ2-5, with 10 bases fitting TRBD2. V lost 1 base, J lost 3 bases, and 11 bases stayed unmatched. The CDR3 has 18 amino acids. Germline CDR1 LGHNA, CDR2 YNFKEQ. As DNA, the CDR3 is TGTGCCAGCAGCCAAGGTCTCACTGGCCTAGCGGGAGAAGAGACCCAGTACTTC. Amino acid sequence: CASSQGLTGLAGEETQYF.

A few counts support this clonotype. The rearrangement uses TRBV12-3 or TRBV12-4 and TRBJ2-7, with D unresolved. Deletions cut 1 base from V and 0 bases from J, with 7 bases between. This CDR3 comprises 14 residues. This chain's CDR3 is CASSLGDYSYEQYF. The CDR3 DNA is TGTGCCAGCAGTTTAGGCGATTACTCCTACGAGCAGTACTTC.

The rearrangement joins TRBV7-6 to TRBJ1-6; 10 nucleotides agree with TRBD1. V was clipped by 6 bases and J by 7 bases; unmatched bases: 6. CDR1 and CDR2 (germline): SGHVS, FNYEAQ. This CDR3 is 15 amino acids long. The CDR3 region is CASSRSGQGNSPLHF. The CDR3 DNA sequence: TGTGCCAGCAGTAGGTCGGGACAGGGGAATTCACCCCTCCACTTT.

J is TRBJ2-3 and V is TRBV10-3; TRBD1 agrees at 8 bases. The CDR3 runs 13 residues. Germline V lookup: CDR1 ENHRY, CDR2 SYGVKD. With V trimmed by 11 bases and J by 0 bases, 4 bases remained unmatched. Here the CDR3 reads CAAGTGSTDTQYF. CDR3 sequence (DNA): TGTGCCGCCGGGACAGGAAGCACAGATACGCAGTATTTT.

In this sample, this clonotype turned up a few times. The chain uses TRBV20-1 and TRBJ2-7; TRBD1 matches 7 bases. Unmatched junction bases numbered 5, after V lost 4 bases and J lost 2 bases. The CDR3 spans 13 residues. Germline CDR1 reads DFQATT; CDR2 reads SNEGSKA (reference sequence). Written as DNA, the CDR3 is TGCAGTGCTATACGGACAGGAACCTACGAGCAGTACTTC. Translated: CSAIRTGTYEQYF.

Only a few counts were recorded for this clonotype. The V call is TRBV7-6, the J call TRBJ1-5; 9 nucleotides line up with TRBD1. CDR3 length: 15 residues. V lost 4 bases and J lost 4; bases outside the gene matches: 5. Germline V CDR1 and CDR2: SGHVS, FNYEAQ. The CDR3 is CASSSRTGANQPQHF. Written as DNA, the CDR3 is TGTGCCAGCAGCTCAAGGACAGGGGCTAATCAGCCCCAGCATTTT.

There are a few counts of this clonotype. V usage is TRBV11-2 and J usage is TRBJ2-1, with 9 bases lining up with TRBD1. The CDR3 spans 15 residues. Germline V gene lookup returns CDR1 SGHAT and CDR2 FQNNGV. V trimming: 5 bases; J trimming: 4 bases; junction bases outside the gene matches: 6. The chain's CDR3 is CASSMDRGRYNEQFF. The DNA for the CDR3 is TGTGCCAGCAGCATGGACAGGGGTCGGTACAATGAGCAGTTCTTC.

Comment on this clonotype: A junction boundary mismatches the germline segment, possibly from a read error. The CDR3 is CASSFRAPGNTIYF. CDR3 nucleotide sequence: TGTGCCAGCAGCTTCAGGGCGCCTGGAAACACAATATATTTT. The chain is built from TRBV13 and TRBJ1-3; TRBD1 might be the D (5 bases). Germline V gene lookup returns CDR1 PRHDT and CDR2 FYEKMQ (reference sequence). The CDR3 length is 14 residues.

V gene TRBV5-1 combines with J gene TRBJ2-2; D gene unclear. V lost 3 bases and J lost 2, with 11 bases in between. The CDR3 consists of 15 residues. The germline V gene has CDR1 SGHRS and CDR2 YFSETQ. The CDR3: CASSSAPGNTGELFF. The CDR3 nucleotides read TGCGCCAGCAGCTCAGCCCCCGGAAACACCGGGGAGCTGTTTTTT.

The J gene is TRBJ2-3, the V gene TRBV12-3 or TRBV12-4, with D maybe TRBD2 (7 bases). The CDR3 spans 16 residues. V shed 6 bases and J shed 3 bases, with 19 bases lying between them. The CDR3 protein is CASSTGRGPTTDTQYF. The CDR3 nucleotides read TGTGCCAGCAGCACTGGGCGGGGGCCTACAACAGATACGCAGTATTTT.

This clonotype was seen only a few times. The V gene is TRBV20-1, the J gene TRBJ1-2; D uncertain. The V gene lost 4 bases and the J gene lost 1 base, with 13 bases spanning the gap. Per the germline V gene, CDR1 is DFQATT and CDR2 is SNEGSKA (reference sequence). This CDR3 is built from 14 residues. The CDR3 sequence is CSANEDGRNYGYTF. CDR3 bases: TGCAGTGCTAATGAGGATGGCCGTAACTATGGCTACACCTTC.

This clonotype showed up just a few times. This chain connects TRBV6-5 to TRBJ2-7; 9 bases agree with TRBD1. The V gene end was trimmed by 2 bases and the J gene end by 6 bases; junction bases not matched to a gene: 11. Germline CDR1 reads MNHEY; CDR2 reads SVGAGI. The CDR3 loop spans 16 amino acids. CDR3 sequence: CASSYVSRGTGTEQYF. DNA for the CDR3: TGTGCCAGCAGTTACGTTTCGCGGGGGACAGGGACCGAGCAGTACTTC.

This sequence joins TRBV2 and TRBJ2-3; a weak D match, TRBD2 (6 bases). The length of the CDR3 is 15 residues. V lost 6 bases and J 0 bases, leaving 13 bases between the germline ends. Germline CDR1 SNHLY, CDR2 FYNNEI. The DNA for the CDR3 is TGTGCCAGCAGCGCGGGACTGTCTAGCACAGATACGCAGTATTTT. It specifies CASSAGLSSTDTQYF.

The chain couples TRBV3-1 to TRBJ2-7; weak D call: TRBD2 (6 bases). V was cut by 1 base and J by 5 bases, with 12 bases left in between. This CDR3 spans 14 amino acids. Germline V CDR1 and CDR2: LGHDT, YNNKEL (reference sequence). The CDR3 sequence: CASSQGLRTNEQYF. In nucleotides, the CDR3 is TGTGCCAGCAGCCAAGGGCTCAGGACTAACGAGCAGTACTTC.

The chain combines TRBV29-1 with TRBJ1-1; no definite D call. The germline V gene encodes CDR1 SQVTM and CDR2 ANQGSEA. The V and J ends lost 4 bases and 8 bases respectively, with 14 bases between them. The CDR3 sequence is 12 residues long. The CDR3 sequence is CSVGLAASEAFF. The CDR3 DNA is TGCAGCGTTGGTTTGGCAGCTAGCGAAGCTTTCTTT.

The chain recombines TRBV5-6 with TRBJ2-5; weak D call: TRBD1 (5 bases). This CDR3 comprises 15 residues. CDR1 is SGHDT, CDR2 YYEEEE, per germline. The V end lost 4 bases, the J end lost 4 bases, and 17 bases lay between the germline ends. For the CDR3, the DNA is TGTGCCAGCAGCGTGATATCGACAGCGCGAGAGACCCAGTACTTC. It yields the protein CASSVISTARETQYF.

The genes are TRBV12-3 or TRBV12-4 and TRBJ2-7; either TRBD1 or TRBD2 may supply D (5 bases each). This CDR3 has 15 residues. V was clipped by 3 bases and J by 3 bases, with 15 bases between them. Here the CDR3 DNA reads TGTGCCAGCAGTTTTGCAACGGGGACGATCTACGAGCAGTACTTC. It translates to CASSFATGTIYEQYF.